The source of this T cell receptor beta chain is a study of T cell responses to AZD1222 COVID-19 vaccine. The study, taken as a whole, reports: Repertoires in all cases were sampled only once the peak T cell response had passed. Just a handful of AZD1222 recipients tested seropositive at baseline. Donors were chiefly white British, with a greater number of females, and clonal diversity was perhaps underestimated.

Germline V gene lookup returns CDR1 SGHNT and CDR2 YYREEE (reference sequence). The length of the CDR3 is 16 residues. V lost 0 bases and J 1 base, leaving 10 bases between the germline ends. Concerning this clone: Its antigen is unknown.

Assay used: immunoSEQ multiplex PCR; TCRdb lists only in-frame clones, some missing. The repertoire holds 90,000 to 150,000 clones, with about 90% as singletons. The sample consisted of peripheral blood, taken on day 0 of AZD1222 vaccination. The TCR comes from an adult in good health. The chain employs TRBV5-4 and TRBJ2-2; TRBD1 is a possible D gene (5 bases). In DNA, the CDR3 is TGTGCCAGCAGCTTGGGCCTGACAGAGAACACCGGGGAGCTGTTTTTT. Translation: CASSLGLTENTGELFF.